The T cell receptor beta chain described here comes from a study of monozygotic twins with inflammatory bowel disease. To note about this clonotype: Its cognate antigen is unknown.

Points from the study as a whole: Twins with IBD were found to have lower TCRbeta diversity (inverse Simpson) than healthy co-twins. Similarity of repertoires did not differ between concordant and discordant twins, possibly from limited power.

Germline CDR1 is SGHKS and CDR2 is YYEKEE (reference sequence). CDR3 length: 17 amino acids. The study subjected TCRalpha and TCRbeta cDNA to two nested PCRs of about 17 and 10 cycles. Reprocessing the 5' RACE reads, TCRdb reports a single entry for every CDR3 protein and omits DNA. The sample features 150,000 to 200,000 distinct CDR3 sequences, with 7.4% in its top ten. Staff drew an approximately 2.6 ml blood sample from each donor. Sequencing was carried out using blood. This TCR derives from a human donor with ulcerative colitis or Crohn's disease, or a healthy co-twin of an affected twin (not recorded which). The chain employs TRBV5-5 and TRBJ2-3; TCRdb's D call of TRBD2 is untestable without DNA. The CDR3 protein is CASNNMAGGLIGHTQYF.